This T cell receptor (beta chain) originates from a study of cytomegalovirus exposure and HLA in healthy donors. The study's findings and limits: The study put 150 or so TCR beta chains on its list as cytomegalovirus-associated. Analyzed later, association rates of TCRs varied across HLA loci, with DRB1 most and HLA-C fewest.

This clone came up a few times. The target antigen is unknown. PCR involved 60 Vbeta and 13 Jbeta primers. The assay was immunoSEQ multiplex PCR, and TCRdb's table has in-frame clones only and misses some. Among about 76,000 clones listed, around 80% were seen once. The CDR3 contains 15 residues. Germline V gene sequence: CDR1 LNHDA, CDR2 SQIVND (reference sequence). The V and J ends lost 3 bases and 1 base, in that order; junction bases with no gene match: 6. The rearrangement uses TRBV19 and TRBJ2-7, with TRBD2 matching 7 bases. Sequences were obtained from PBMCs. The receptor comes from a male donor in good health and CMV-seropositive. CDR3 sequence (DNA): TGTGCCAGTAGTATCAGCGGGGAGGCTTCCTACGAGCAGTACTTC. It is translated as CASSISGEASYEQYF.